This passage covers 21 T cell receptor beta chains from one sample sequenced in a study of T cells in women clearing cervical HPV infection. Sequencing was performed with immunoSEQ multiplex PCR; in TCRdb, only in-frame clones are kept and a portion is missing. The sample features about 48,000 clones, with around 1.6% in its top ten. Sequenced material: blood buffy coat. Source of these receptors: a woman aged 18 to 75 with a cervical HPV16 infection that either progressed to CIN3+ or cleared (not recorded which).

About this clone itself: Read data end 3 residues before the CDR3 end; the end is taken from the germline J gene. The chain joins TRBV2 to TRBJ2-7, with D possibly TRBD2 on 7 matching bases. Germline V CDR1 and CDR2: SNHLY, FYNNEI. The CDR3 sequence is 15 residues long. V shed 6 bases and J shed 4 bases, with 19 bases lying between them. The CDR3 DNA, read in part, is TGTGCCAGCAGGGGGGGGGCCGGGGGCTTTTACGAG. Protein sequence: CASRGGAGGFYE. The complete CDR3 reads CASRGGAGGFYEQYF.

About this clone: The CDR3 is cut off 3 residues early in the read; its end comes from the germline J gene. This sequence joins TRBV29-1 and TRBJ1-2, with D perhaps TRBD1 (5 bases). Germline lookup yields CDR1 SQVTM and CDR2 ANQGSEA. The CDR3 totals 14 residues. V lost 5 bases, J lost 0 bases, and 13 bases lay in between. The CDR3 loop is CSVRRSGANYGYTF. CDR3 bases read: TGCAGCGTTAGGAGGTCGGGGGCTAACTATGGC.

Note on this clone: The read finishes 3 residues shy of the CDR3 end, and the germline J gene is used to complete it. The chain is built from TRBV20-1 and TRBJ1-5; D is unclear. The V end was cut by 0 bases, the J end by 1 base, with 10 bases between. Germline loops: CDR1 DFQATT, CDR2 SNEGSKA (reference sequence). The CDR3 extends over 15 amino acids. The sequenced part of the CDR3 DNA is TGCAGTGCTAGAGATCAGGTGGCAAGCAATCAGCCC. Its translation: CSARDQVASNQP. The complete CDR3 protein is CSARDQVASNQPQHF.

To note about this clone: The read finishes 3 residues shy of the CDR3 end, and the germline J gene is used to complete it. V is TRBV19 and J is TRBJ1-4; 8 bases match TRBD1. The CDR3 spans 14 residues. Per germline, CDR1 LNHDA and CDR2 SQIVND (reference sequence). The V and J ends lost 8 bases and 7 bases, in that order; junction bases with no gene match: 9. The part of the CDR3 DNA that was read is TGTGCCAGTTCAGGGAGGACAGGGACTGAAAAA. It encodes CASSGRTGTEK. The whole CDR3 reads CASSGRTGTEKLFF.

To note about this clone: The read stops 3 residues short of the end of the CDR3; the missing end is completed from the germline J gene. This chain connects TRBV30 to TRBJ2-6; D gene ambiguous. Germline CDR1 is GTSNPN and CDR2 is SVGIG (reference sequence). V dropped 3 bases and J dropped 2 bases, with 5 bases sitting between them. The CDR3 has 13 amino acids. This CDR3 is CAWSNTGANVLTF. The part of the CDR3 DNA that was read is TGTGCCTGGAGCAACACTGGGGCCAACGTC. Full variable domain (missing parts from reference TRBV30 and TRBJ2-6): SQTIHQWPATLVQPVGSPLSLECTVEGTSNPNLYWYRQAAGRGLQLLFYSVGIGQISSEVPQNLSASRPQDRQFILSSKKLLLSDSGFYLCAWSNTGANVLTFGAGSRLTVL.

As for this clone: The CDR3 extends 3 residues past the end of the read, so its final part is completed from the germline J gene. The chain has TRBV5-1 and TRBJ2-7, with 9 bases lining up with TRBD1. The V segment lost 4 bases and the J segment 0 bases; nucleotides outside the gene matches: 5. The CDR3 loop spans 15 amino acids. From germline, CDR1 is SGHRS and CDR2 YFSETQ. The DNA read from the CDR3 is TGCGCCAGCAGCACAGGGGGCCCTAGCTCCTACGAG. This gives the protein CASSTGGPSSYE. The CDR3 as a whole reads CASSTGGPSSYEQYF.

A remark on this clone: The observed sequence ends 3 residues before the CDR3 terminus, with the missing tail filled in from the germline J gene. This chain joins TRBV14 and TRBJ2-3; perhaps TRBD1 as D (6 bases). Germline V gene sequence: CDR1 SGHDN, CDR2 FVKESK. The CDR3 has 16 amino acids. Trimming cost V 4 bases and J 2 bases, with 16 bases left between them. CDR3 sequence: CASSRKQGLVTDTQYF. The sequenced CDR3 bases are TGTGCCAGCAGCCGAAAACAGGGTCTGGTCACAGATACG.

Details on this clone: The read ends 3 residues before the CDR3 terminus; that terminus is restored from the germline J gene. V is TRBV10-2 and J is TRBJ1-4; D not certain. Germline V gives CDR1 WSHSY, CDR2 SAAADI. The CDR3 extends over 14 amino acids. V lost 5 bases, J lost 0 bases, and 7 bases lay in between. The CDR3 DNA, read in part, is TGCGCCAGCAGTCTTAGAGCAACTAATGAAAAA. Its protein product is CASSLRATNEK. The whole CDR3 protein reads CASSLRATNEKLFF.

Regarding this clone: The read ends 3 residues shy of where the CDR3 ends; the end is completed using the germline J gene. This rearrangement joins TRBV6-2 or TRBV6-3 to TRBJ2-7; no clear D. Trimming cost V 0 bases and J 2 bases, with 14 bases left between them. Per germline, CDR1 MNHEY and CDR2 SVGEGT. This CDR3 is 16 amino acids long. CDR3 DNA (partial): TGTGCCAGCAGTTACTCCTCGGGTTCCGGCCCCTACGAG. It yields the protein CASSYSSGSGPYE. In full, the CDR3 reads CASSYSSGSGPYEQYF.

For this clone: The read halts 3 residues ahead of the CDR3 end, with the missing end drawn from the germline J gene. The chain recombines TRBV20-1 with TRBJ2-7; 8 bases map to TRBD1. The J segment lost 5 bases and the V segment lost 6 bases, leaving 6 bases of the junction unmatched. The CDR3 is 12 amino acids. Germline-derived CDR1 and CDR2 are DFQATT and SNEGSKA (reference sequence). The CDR3 spells CSAGDRFHEQYF. The part of the CDR3 DNA that was read is TGCAGTGCAGGGGACAGGTTCCACGAG.

Remarks on this clone: The CDR3 goes on 3 residues after the read ends, and that part is filled in from the germline J gene. The chain uses TRBV28 and TRBJ2-7; no reliable D call. The CDR3 length is 14 residues. Per the germline V gene, CDR1 is MDHEN and CDR2 is SYDVKM. V was clipped by 7 bases and J by 0 bases, with 13 bases between them. This chain's CDR3 is CASITYRNSYEQYF. The covered CDR3 bases are TGTGCCAGCATCACTTACCGCAACTCCTACGAG.

To note about this clone: The read stops 3 residues short of the end of the CDR3; the missing end is completed from the germline J gene. V usage is TRBV5-1 and J usage is TRBJ1-1; 9 positions agree with TRBD1. The germline V gene encodes CDR1 SGHRS and CDR2 YFSETQ. This CDR3 has 14 amino acids. J lost 5 bases, V lost 5 bases, and 7 bases had no gene match. The CDR3 here is CASRPDRGGTEAFF. The CDR3 DNA, read in part, is TGCGCCAGCAGACCGGACAGGGGAGGGACTGAA.

Regarding this clone: Sequencing ends 3 residues short of the CDR3 end; the germline J gene provides the rest. The V call is TRBV20-1, the J call TRBJ1-5; possible D gene TRBD1, 5 bases. Germline values: CDR1 DFQATT, CDR2 SNEGSKA (reference sequence). The CDR3 runs to 14 residues. Trimming took off 3 bases at V and 0 bases at J, with 9 bases between the two ends. The CDR3 here is CSASTGYSNQPQHF. The CDR3 bases that were read are TGCAGTGCTAGCACAGGCTATAGCAATCAGCCC.

A remark on this clone: The read ends 3 residues shy of where the CDR3 ends; the end is completed using the germline J gene. V is TRBV5-5 and J is TRBJ1-3; 7 nucleotides agree with TRBD1. The CDR3 is 15 amino acids. Unmatched junction bases numbered 4, after V lost 2 bases and J lost 2 bases. Germline V CDR1 and CDR2: SGHKS, YYEKEE (reference sequence). CDR3 DNA (partial): TGTGCCAGCAGCTTAAGGGGGCTGGCTGGAAACACC. This encodes CASSLRGLAGNT. The entire CDR3 reads CASSLRGLAGNTIYF.

To note about this clone: The read finishes 3 residues shy of the CDR3 end, and the germline J gene is used to complete it. The chain employs TRBV2 and TRBJ2-1, with 7 nucleotides matching TRBD1. CDR3 size: 16 residues. With V trimmed by 6 bases and J by 1 base, 9 bases remained unmatched. Looked up from germline, CDR1 is SNHLY and CDR2 is FYNNEI. The sequenced part of the CDR3 DNA is TGTGCCAGCAGACGGCCCGGGACAGAATCCTACAATGAG. The encoded protein is CASRRPGTESYNE. The whole CDR3 reads CASRRPGTESYNEQFF.

The CDR3 spells CASSPTGVWYEQYF. The CDR3 DNA, read in part, is TGCGCCAGCAGCCCGACAGGGGTTTGGTACGAG. The rearrangement uses TRBV5-1 and TRBJ2-7; 8 bases fit TRBD1. The CDR3 end falls 3 residues outside the read, so it is completed with the germline J gene. CDR1 is SGHRS and CDR2 is YFSETQ in the germline V gene. The CDR3 consists of 14 residues. The trim removed 4 bases at V and 4 bases at J, leaving 7 bases unmatched.

A word on this clone: The sequenced fragment ends 3 residues before the CDR3 boundary, so the rest is inferred from the germline J gene. This chain uses TRBV2 with TRBJ2-1, with D unresolved. The CDR3 sequence is 12 residues long. Germline CDR1 and CDR2: SNHLY and FYNNEI. Deletions cut 5 bases from V and 8 bases from J, with 10 bases between. CDR3: CASSQLDDEQFF. The covered CDR3 bases are TGTGCCAGCAGTCAGCTAGACGATGAG.

A remark on this clone: Read coverage stops 3 residues before the CDR3 terminus; the germline J gene supplies the remainder. The chain uses TRBV7-8 and TRBJ2-3; D perhaps matches TRBD1 (5 bases). Looked up from germline, CDR1 is SGHVS and CDR2 is FQNEAQ. V lost 1 base, J lost 5 bases, and 13 bases lay in between. CDR3 length: 15 residues. The covered CDR3 bases are TGTGCCAGCAGCTTAGATGGGGCCCCGGGAGATACG. Amino acid sequence: CASSLDGAPGDT. The entire CDR3 protein is CASSLDGAPGDTQYF. The full variable domain, completed using reference TRBV7-8 and TRBJ2-3, is GAGVSQSPRYKVAKRGQDVALRCDPISGHVSLFWYQQALGQGPEFLTYFQNEAQLDKSGLPSDRFFAERPEGSVSTLKIQRTQQEDSAVYLCASSLDGAPGDTQYFGPGTRLTVL.

Regarding this clone: Read sequence stops 3 residues before the CDR3 end, and the germline J gene provides the missing end. This sequence joins TRBV7-2 and TRBJ1-5, with a tentative D call TRBD1 (5 bases). The V gene's germline CDR1 is SGHTA and CDR2 FQGNSA. The CDR3 runs 13 residues. Trimming shortened V by 0 bases and J by 6 bases, and 6 bases separated the two germline ends. CDR3 bases read: TGTGCCAGCAGCTTAGCGCAGGGTCAGCCC. Its protein product is CASSLAQGQP. The full-length CDR3 reads as CASSLAQGQPQHF.

Concerning this clone itself: Sequencing ends 3 residues short of the CDR3 end; the germline J gene provides the rest. The rearrangement joins TRBV11-1 to TRBJ2-1; 8 bases agree with TRBD1. V trimming: 5 bases; J trimming: 5 bases; junction bases outside the gene matches: 5. CDR1 SGHAT and CDR2 FQDESV come from the germline V gene (reference sequence). The CDR3 has 14 amino acids. The CDR3 sequence: CASSQRTGNNEQFF. The part of the CDR3 DNA that was read is TGTGCCAGCAGCCAACGGACAGGGAACAATGAG. Using reference TRBV11-1 and TRBJ2-1 for the parts outside the CDR3, the full variable domain is EAEVAQSPRYKITEKSQAVAFWCDPISGHATLYWYRQILGQGPELLVQFQDESVVDDSQLPKDRFSAERLKGVDSTLKIQPAELGDSAMYLCASSQRTGNNEQFFGPGTRLTVL.

On this clone: The read is 3 residues too short to cover the CDR3 end, so that end is filled in from the germline J gene. The chain is built from TRBV11-3 and TRBJ2-7; 7 bases fit TRBD1. This CDR3 contains 14 residues. Germline CDR1 is SGHNT and CDR2 is YENEEA. The J segment lost 2 bases and the V segment lost 5 bases, leaving 6 bases of the junction unmatched. The CDR3 bases that were read are TGTGCCAGCAGCCCTAGGGGGCTCCCCTACGAG. Protein sequence: CASSPRGLPYE. The CDR3 in full is CASSPRGLPYEQYF.